The 27 T cell receptor beta chains reported below all come from one sample, sequenced in a study of Ad26.COV2.S vaccination and SARS-CoV-2 variants. Treatment here: some 20 received Ad26.COV2.S at low or high dose, single or two shots; 5 received placebo; per-sample allocation not given. Collection of the samples took place on day 63 after the first injection of vaccine or placebo. The repertoire was sequenced with immunoSEQ multiplex PCR; TCRdb's copy has only in-frame clones and lacks some. The data contain hundreds of thousands of clones, 90% of them singletons. Here the sequenced sample was peripheral blood, taken in a trial of Ad26.COV2.S vaccine versus placebo. These receptor sequences come from a person aged 18-60 years who received the Ad26.COV2.S COVID-19 vaccine or a placebo.

The CDR3 DNA follows: TGTGCCAGCAGTCCCGAACCTAGCTCGTACGAGCAGTACTTC. Protein product: CASSPEPSSYEQYF. The chain links TRBV5-4 to TRBJ2-7; a weak D match, TRBD2 (5 bases). Per the germline V gene, CDR1 is SGHNT and CDR2 is YYREEE (reference sequence). The CDR3 extends over 14 amino acids. The V gene lost 5 bases and the J gene lost 4 bases, with 16 bases spanning the gap.

This rearrangement joins TRBV4-1 to TRBJ2-7; perhaps TRBD2 as D (5 bases). V was shortened by 0 bases and J by 2 bases, with 14 bases between the two germline ends. Germline V CDR1 and CDR2: MGHRA, YSYEKL. CDR3 length: 16 residues. The CDR3 protein is CASSQEHRNGAYEQYF. As DNA, the CDR3 is TGCGCCAGCAGCCAAGAGCATAGAAACGGGGCCTACGAGCAGTACTTC.

This clone showed up just a few times. The chain employs TRBV5-4 and TRBJ1-4, with no clear D. Deletions cut 4 bases from V and 0 bases from J, with 10 bases between. The CDR3 runs to 15 residues. Germline V gene lookup returns CDR1 SGHNT and CDR2 YYREEE (reference sequence). In nucleotides, the CDR3 is TGTGCCAGCAGCCTCATAGGTGCAACTAATGAAAAACTGTTTTTT. This sequence encodes CASSLIGATNEKLFF.

The CDR3 reads CSVEDRGSTDTQYF. Written as DNA, the CDR3 is TGCAGCGTTGAAGATCGCGGGTCCACAGATACGCAGTATTTT. J is TRBJ2-3 and V is TRBV29-1; TRBD2 is a possible D gene (5 bases). The CDR3 has 14 amino acids. Trimming cost V 0 bases and J 2 bases, with 9 bases left between them. Germline V gene lookup returns CDR1 SQVTM and CDR2 ANQGSEA.

This clone was seen once. This chain joins TRBV5-4 and TRBJ1-2; D is perhaps TRBD1 (6 bases). The CDR3 has 15 residues. The V end was cut by 6 bases, the J end by 4 bases, with 19 bases between. CDR1 and CDR2 (germline): SGHNT, YYREEE (reference sequence). CDR3 amino acids: CASKHTDSFPYGYTF. CDR3 nucleotides: TGTGCCAGCAAACACACGGACAGTTTTCCCTATGGCTACACCTTC. The variable domain in full, with the rest retrieved from reference TRBV5-4 and TRBJ1-2, is ETGVTQSPTHLIKTRGQQVTLRCSSQSGHNTVSWYQQALGQGPQFIFQYYREEENGRGNFPPRFSGLQFPNYSSELNVNALELDDSALYLCASKHTDSFPYGYTFGSGTRLTVV.

The CDR3 DNA is TGTGCCAGCAGCAACCGGAACACTGAAGCTTTCTTT. It is translated as CASSNRNTEAFF. The V call is TRBV5-4, the J call TRBJ1-1; D remains unclear. Germline V gives CDR1 SGHNT, CDR2 YYREEE (reference sequence). Deletions cut 4 bases from V and 1 base from J, with 5 bases between. This CDR3 is 12 amino acids long.

The chain is built from TRBV3-1 (or the pseudogene TRBV3-2) and TRBJ2-2; 15 bases line up with TRBD2. The CDR3 length is 16 residues. V trimming: 4 bases; J trimming: 6 bases; junction bases outside the gene matches: 3. CDR1 LGHDT and CDR2 YNNKEL come from the germline V gene (reference sequence). The CDR3 DNA follows: TGTGCCAGCAGCCGGACTAGCGGGAGGGCCGCCGGGGAGCTGTTTTTT. Translation: CASSRTSGRAAGELFF.

J is TRBJ2-6 and V is TRBV4-3; D remains unclear. The CDR3 covers 17 residues. Germline V lookup: CDR1 LGHNA, CDR2 YSLEER. Trimming cost V 1 base and J 0 bases, with 10 bases left between them. The CDR3 region is CASSQGGSFSGANVLTF. The CDR3 bases are TGCGCCAGCAGCCAAGGCGGCAGCTTCTCTGGGGCCAACGTCCTGACTTTC.

The J gene is TRBJ2-2, the V gene TRBV24-1; D ambiguous. V dropped 5 bases and J dropped 4 bases, with 10 bases sitting between them. Germline V gene sequence: CDR1 KGHDR, CDR2 SFDVKD. The length of the CDR3 is 14 residues. The CDR3 loop is CATSVAGGTGELFF. The CDR3 region has the DNA TGTGCCACCAGTGTTGCAGGCGGCACCGGGGAGCTGTTTTTT.

CDR3 amino acids: CASSPPAGGNTEAFF. The CDR3 DNA is TGTGCCAGCTCACCACCTGCAGGGGGAAACACTGAAGCTTTCTTT. V and J are TRBV18 and TRBJ1-1; 7 bases are a match to TRBD1. Germline assignment: CDR1 KGHSH and CDR2 LQKENI. With V trimmed by 0 bases and J by 2 bases, 3 bases remained unmatched. CDR3 size: 15 residues.

The V and J genes are TRBV6-5 and TRBJ1-2, with 9 bases lining up with TRBD1. The CDR3 consists of 16 residues. Germline V gene lookup returns CDR1 MNHEY and CDR2 SVGAGI. V trimming: 2 bases; J trimming: 0 bases; junction bases outside the gene matches: 4. The CDR3 is CASSYGTGRANYGYTF. The CDR3 nucleotides are TGTGCCAGCAGTTACGGGACAGGGCGGGCTAACTATGGCTACACCTTC.

This chain connects TRBV10-3 to TRBJ2-1; D gene unclear. Germline lookup yields CDR1 ENHRY and CDR2 SYGVKD. This CDR3 is built from 15 residues. V lost 0 bases and J lost 0, with 6 bases in between. DNA for the CDR3: TGTGCCATCAGTGAGTCAGATAGCTCCTACAATGAGCAGTTCTTC. Translating it yields CAISESDSSYNEQFF.

The chain links TRBV29-1 to TRBJ2-7, with D unclear. From germline, CDR1 is SQVTM and CDR2 ANQGSEA. V lost 7 bases and J 2 bases, leaving 9 bases between the germline ends. The CDR3 is 11 residues long. CDR3 in DNA: TGCAGCGCCATCGCGACCTACGAGCAGTACTTC. Its protein is CSAIATYEQYF.

The chain links TRBV28 to TRBJ1-5; D is undetermined. V was shortened by 2 bases and J by 5 bases, with 10 bases between the two germline ends. CDR1 is MDHEN, CDR2 SYDVKM, per germline. The CDR3 runs to 14 residues. The CDR3 coding sequence is TGTGCCAGCAGTTTACCACGGCTGGATCAGCCCCAGCATTTT. Translated: CASSLPRLDQPQHF.

The V call is TRBV5-4, the J call TRBJ1-2, with a weak D call TRBD1 (6 bases). This CDR3 comprises 16 residues. CDR1 is SGHNT, CDR2 YYREEE, per germline (reference sequence). Trimming removed 4 bases from V and 1 base from J, with 17 bases in between. CDR3 coding DNA: TGTGCCAGCAGCGAACCACAGGGTCCCCTTAACTATGGCTACACCTTC. Protein: CASSEPQGPLNYGYTF.

The chain is built from TRBV2 and TRBJ2-3, with no clear D. The CDR3 is 12 amino acids. V was shortened by 7 bases and J by 6 bases, with 11 bases between the two germline ends. Germline V gives CDR1 SNHLY, CDR2 FYNNEI. The CDR3: CASNPTGDTQYF. The CDR3 DNA sequence: TGTGCCAGCAACCCGACCGGGGATACGCAGTATTTT.

A remark on this clone: A read error may produce the germline difference seen at one junction end. The rearrangement uses TRBV7-9 and TRBJ2-5; tentative D call: TRBD2 (6 bases). CDR1 is SEHNR, CDR2 FQNEAQ, per germline (reference sequence). There are 16 residues in the CDR3. Here the CDR3 DNA reads TGTGCCGGCAGCTCCCCACATTTCGGGGGCCAAGAGACCCAGTACTTC. This gives the protein CAGSSPHFGGQETQYF.

The J gene is TRBJ1-4, the V gene TRBV5-4; D is possibly TRBD1 (5 bases). V lost 0 bases and J 5 bases, leaving 11 bases between the germline ends. CDR3 length: 15 amino acids. Germline lookup yields CDR1 SGHNT and CDR2 YYREEE (reference sequence). The CDR3 coding sequence is TGTGCCAGCAGCTTGGACGGGACTCGGAATGAAAAACTGTTTTTT. Translation gives CASSLDGTRNEKLFF.

The CDR3 here is CASSLGKNYGYTF. The DNA for the CDR3 is TGTGCCAGCAGTTTGGGAAAGAACTATGGCTACACCTTC. The chain has TRBV28 and TRBJ1-2; D is undetermined. Germline lookup yields CDR1 MDHEN and CDR2 SYDVKM. V lost 3 bases and J 2 bases, leaving 7 bases between the germline ends. The CDR3 runs 13 residues.

V usage is TRBV7-9 and J usage is TRBJ2-7, with 9 bases matching TRBD2. V trimming: 10 bases; J trimming: 5 bases; junction bases outside the gene matches: 12. CDR3 length equals 14 residues. Germline loops: CDR1 SEHNR, CDR2 FQNEAQ (reference sequence). CDR3 in DNA: TGTGCCACCGAGAGGACTAGCGCCCTGAACGAGCAGTACTTC. Translated: CATERTSALNEQYF. The full variable domain, completed using reference TRBV7-9 and TRBJ2-7, is DTGVSQNPRHKITKRGQNVTFRCDPISEHNRLYWYRQTLGQGPEFLTYFQNEAQLEKSRLLSDRFSAERPKGSFSTLEIQRTEQGDSAMYLCATERTSALNEQYFGPGTRLTVT.

This sequence joins TRBV9 and TRBJ2-3; the D gene is possibly TRBD1 (6 bases). CDR1 and CDR2 from the germline V gene are SGDLS and YYNGEE. The CDR3 is 15 residues long. V was clipped by 4 bases and J by 1 base, with 13 bases between them. CDR3 protein: CASSLVAGGTDTQYF. In DNA form, the CDR3 reads TGTGCCAGCAGCCTCGTGGCAGGGGGCACAGATACGCAGTATTTT.

The chain carries TRBV18 and TRBJ2-1; 11 nucleotides agree with TRBD2. The germline V gene encodes CDR1 KGHSH and CDR2 LQKENI. J was trimmed by 9 bases and V by 3 bases; bases with no gene match: 7. This CDR3 has 15 amino acids. This CDR3 is CASSPRLAGLSEQFF. CDR3 sequence (DNA): TGTGCCAGCTCACCTAGACTAGCGGGGCTTTCTGAGCAGTTCTTC. Based on the CDR3 plus reference TRBV18 and TRBJ2-1, the full variable domain is NAGVMQNPRHLVRRRGQEARLRCSPMKGHSHVYWYRQLPEEGLKFMVYLQKENIIDESGMPKERFSAEFPKEGPSILRIQQVVRGDSAAYFCASSPRLAGLSEQFFGPGTRLTVL.

J is TRBJ2-3 and V is TRBV7-3, with a tentative D call TRBD2 (5 bases). The CDR3 sequence is 15 residues long. Trimming removed 0 bases at V and 2 bases at J, with 9 bases between. Germline CDR1 is SGHTA and CDR2 is FQGTGA. As DNA, the CDR3 is TGTGCCAGCAGCTTAACGTCCGGACTCACAGATACGCAGTATTTT. Encoded protein: CASSLTSGLTDTQYF.

The J gene is TRBJ2-1, the V gene TRBV11-3; the D is unclear. Germline values: CDR1 SGHNT, CDR2 YENEEA. V shed 5 bases and J shed 5 bases, with 4 bases lying between them. The length of the CDR3 is 11 residues. The DNA for the CDR3 is TGTGCCAGCAGCCTAAACAATGAGCAGTTCTTC. Translation: CASSLNNEQFF.

CDR3 loop: CATSDWANTEAFF. The CDR3 region has the DNA TGTGCCACCAGTGATTGGGCGAACACTGAAGCTTTCTTT. The chain links TRBV24-1 to TRBJ1-1; D gene ambiguous. The V end was cut by 2 bases, the J end by 1 base, with 4 bases between. CDR1 KGHDR and CDR2 SFDVKD come from the germline V gene. This CDR3 is built from 13 residues.

As DNA, the CDR3 is TGTGCCAGCAGCCGGATGACAGGGGCCGACACCGGGGAGCTGTTTTTT. Protein sequence: CASSRMTGADTGELFF. The rearrangement uses TRBV7-6 and TRBJ2-2; 8 nucleotides agree with TRBD1. Germline V CDR1 and CDR2: SGHVS, FNYEAQ. Trimming at V came to 5 bases and at J to 3 bases, leaving 8 bases not matched to a gene. CDR3 length equals 16 residues.

This clone has only a few counts. The CDR3 nucleotides read TGTGCCAGCAGCAAAACCCCCCGGGACGTTAACACTGAAGCTTTCTTT. It is translated as CASSKTPRDVNTEAFF. This sequence joins TRBV11-2 and TRBJ1-1; possible D gene TRBD1, 5 bases. V lost 5 bases and J 2 bases, leaving 18 bases between the germline ends. The CDR3 is 16 amino acids. The germline V gene has CDR1 SGHAT and CDR2 FQNNGV.